Listed below are T cell receptor beta chains from one sample, sequenced in a study of regulatory T cells in long-lasting Graves disease. TCRdb re-called the multiplex PCR reads through MiXCR, storing one row per CDR3 protein. The repertoire holds about 460,000 distinct CDR3 sequences, with approximately 15% as singletons. This sample was shared with a second study, whose subject was T cells in Graves' hyperthyroidism and ophthalmopathy.

This material consisted of peripheral blood mononuclear cells (PBMCs), taken at new diagnosis, from a patient treated with antithyroid drugs. The source of these receptors is a woman between 45 and 65 years old with Graves disease. Each CDR3 is given with its conserved first and last residue. The D gene is left open where the match is weak. The size entry is marked missing in some rows and otherwise reads once, few, many or a size class.

v_gene	abundance	d_gene	j_gene	CDR3aa	CDR3nt
TRBV3-1	few	TRBD2	TRBJ2-2	CASSQSIPTASGTTHTGELFF	TGTGCCAGCAGCCAATCAATCCCGACGGCTAGCGGGACTACACACACCGGGGAGCTGTTTTTT
TRBV5-1	many	NA	TRBJ2-7	CASSLDANNPYEQYF	TGCGCCAGCAGCTTGGACGCCAATAACCCCTACGAGCAGTACTTC
TRBV5-1	NA	TRBD1	TRBJ2-1	CASSLVAGGNNEQFF	TGCGCCAGCAGCTTGGTGGCAGGGGGTAATAATGAGCAGTTCTTC
TRBV19	NA	TRBD1	TRBJ2-7	CASSGAPDRELADEQYF	TGTGCCAGTAGTGGGGCCCCCGACAGGGAGCTGGCGGACGAGCAGTACTTC
TRBV4-2	NA	TRBD2	TRBJ2-1	CASSQDMGTSDYNEQFF	TGTGCCAGCAGCCAAGATATGGGGACTAGCGACTACAATGAGCAGTTCTTC
TRBV6-1	many	NA	TRBJ2-2	CASSNQLYHANTGELFF	TGTGCCAGCAGTAATCAGCTCTACCATGCGAACACCGGGGAGCTGTTTTTT
TRBV6-2/TRBV6-3	many	TRBD2	TRBJ2-7	CASSYDPRSSGPGSYEQYF	TGTGCCAGCAGTTACGACCCTCGGTCTAGCGGGCCTGGCTCCTACGAGCAGTACTTC
TRBV28	NA	TRBD1	TRBJ2-5	CASTKPDRDQETQYF	TGTGCCAGCACCAAACCGGACAGGGACCAAGAGACCCAGTACTTC
TRBV6-5	many	TRBD2	TRBJ2-2	CASSYGGGNTGELFF	TGTGCCAGCAGTTATGGGGGGGGTAACACCGGGGAGCTGTTTTTT
TRBV11-2	NA	TRBD1	TRBJ1-5	CASSSTETGSNEPQHF	TGTGCCAGCAGCTCTACGGAGACAGGGAGCAATGAGCCCCAGCATTTT
TRBV5-5	many	TRBD2	TRBJ2-7	CASSKDGPTSGISYEQYF	TGTGCCAGCAGCAAGGACGGTCCGACTAGCGGGATCTCCTACGAGCAGTACTTC
TRBV7-3	NA	TRBD2	TRBJ2-3	CASSLGDYRNTDTQYF	TGTGCCAGCAGCTTAGGGGACTACCGAAACACAGATACGCAGTATTTT
TRBV9	NA	NA	TRBJ2-3	CASSAPADTQYF	TGTGCCAGCAGCGCCCCGGCAGATACGCAGTATTTT
TRBV4-1	NA	TRBD2	TRBJ2-1	CANSRGLLRGLAGARNEQFF	TGCGCCAACAGCCGGGGTCTGCTACGTGGGCTAGCGGGAGCCCGCAATGAGCAGTTCTTC
TRBV3-1	many	TRBD2	TRBJ2-1	CASSHSSGRGNEQFF	TGTGCCAGCAGCCATTCTAGCGGGAGAGGCAATGAGCAGTTCTTC
TRBV20-1	few	NA	TRBJ2-5	CSATRGVVETQYF	TGCAGTGCTACCAGGGGAGTGGTGGAGACCCAGTACTTC
TRBV7-6	NA	TRBD2	TRBJ2-3	CASSSLMGLADTSTDTQYF	TGTGCCAGCAGCTCATTGATGGGACTAGCGGATACTAGCACAGATACGCAGTATTTT
TRBV12-3/TRBV12-4	many	TRBD1	TRBJ1-5	CASANRGGDNQPQHF	TGTGCCAGTGCCAACAGGGGGGGCGACAATCAGCCCCAGCATTTT
TRBV5-1	many	TRBD2	TRBJ2-1	CASSQRTSRSYNEQFF	TGCGCCAGCAGCCAAAGGACTAGTCGTTCCTACAATGAGCAGTTCTTC
TRBV2	NA	TRBD1	TRBJ1-4	CASSRDSNEKLFF	TGTGCCAGCAGTCGGGACAGTAATGAAAAACTGTTTTTT